These T cell receptor beta chains were read from a single sample in a study of shared clonotypes between healthy human individuals. The method was immunoSEQ multiplex PCR; TCRdb's version includes in-frame clones alone and lacks a portion of them. The data show hundreds of thousands of clones, about 95% seen once. Material for sequencing was naive CD8+ T cells sorted from blood. The receptors come from a woman aged 25-40 years in good health. Both conserved end residues are trimmed from each CDR3.

V gene,CDR3 protein
TRBV27,ASSLSDGATDTQY
TRBV5-6,ASSLMTSRFEQF
TRBV5-8,ASSWEGRKETQY
TRBV4-1,ASSQGPGQTSPLH
TRBV7-9,ASSRLAGGPPGYNEQF
TRBV5-4,ASNPTEFHKQGYT
TRBV11-3,ARVGGYT
TRBV7-7,ASSAGRNLAKNIQY
TRBV7-2,ASSDYVPYEQY
TRBV19,ASSEGLLSNQPQH
TRBV27,ASSSTAYQETQY
TRBV5-1,ASSVGQGAGETQY
TRBV27,ASRDRYSNQPQH
TRBV5-6,ASSLVAYEQF